The 24 T cell receptor beta chains below all came from one sample that was sequenced in a study of T cell responses to AZD1222 COVID-19 vaccine. This table comes from immunoSEQ multiplex PCR, and its TCRdb copy is limited to in-frame clones, with some not included. The repertoire consists of about 120,000 clones, with 92% occurring once and the leading ten covering 13% to 15%. Material: peripheral blood, obtained on day 0 of AZD1222 vaccination. The receptor set was obtained from an adult in good health.

The chain links TRBV18 to TRBJ1-1, with D tentatively TRBD1 (5 bases). The CDR3 totals 16 residues. The V end was cut by 1 base, the J end by 0 bases, with 12 bases between. Germline V gene data show CDR1 as KGHSH and CDR2 as LQKENI. The CDR3 sequence: CASSPREEGLNTEAFF. The CDR3 DNA reads as TGTGCCAGCTCACCACGGGAGGAGGGGCTGAACACTGAAGCTTTCTTT.

V gene TRBV29-1 combines with J gene TRBJ1-2; D is unresolved. Trimming shortened V by 4 bases and J by 4 bases, and 13 bases separated the two germline ends. The germline V gene has CDR1 SQVTM and CDR2 ANQGSEA. The CDR3 sequence is 13 residues long. The CDR3 sequence: CSVGGVWGYGYTF. Written as DNA, the CDR3 is TGCAGCGTTGGCGGGGTATGGGGCTATGGCTACACCTTC.

This chain joins TRBV4-1 and TRBJ1-5, with D unresolved. The CDR3 is 16 amino acids. V lost 2 bases and J lost 6, with 17 bases in between. Germline V gene sequence: CDR1 MGHRA, CDR2 YSYEKL. CDR3 protein: CASSQRPYRDRQPQHF. The CDR3 nucleotides read TGCGCCAGCAGCCAAAGGCCGTATAGGGATCGTCAGCCCCAGCATTTT.

The chain uses TRBV19 and TRBJ1-1; 7 bases are a match to TRBD1. The germline V gene has CDR1 LNHDA and CDR2 SQIVND (reference sequence). J lost 0 bases, V lost 6 bases, and 4 bases had no gene match. This CDR3 contains 14 residues. The CDR3 nucleotides are TGTGCCAGTAGGCGACAGGGATTGAACACTGAAGCTTTCTTT. Protein sequence: CASRRQGLNTEAFF.

This chain uses TRBV7-6 with TRBJ2-2; D remains unclear. Germline loops: CDR1 SGHVS, CDR2 FNYEAQ. The ends were cut back, 4 bases at V and 6 bases at J, with 12 bases in the middle. The CDR3 has 14 residues. This CDR3 is CASSYDGEAGELFF. CDR3 coding DNA: TGTGCCAGCAGCTACGATGGCGAGGCCGGGGAGCTGTTTTTT.

The chain has TRBV6-5 and TRBJ2-1; D gene ambiguous. Germline V gives CDR1 MNHEY, CDR2 SVGAGI. This CDR3 comprises 15 residues. Trimming pared 6 bases from V and 7 bases from J, leaving 19 bases between. CDR3 coding DNA: TGTGCCAGCAGATACGATGGGGTATTGGAAAATGAGCAGTTCTTC. This sequence encodes CASRYDGVLENEQFF.

The J gene is TRBJ1-5, the V gene TRBV19; weak D call: TRBD1 (5 bases). V was pared by 7 bases and J by 0 bases, with 13 bases between. Per the germline V gene, CDR1 is LNHDA and CDR2 is SQIVND (reference sequence). The CDR3 covers 15 residues. CDR3 protein: CASTLGTDSNQPQHF. The CDR3 bases are TGTGCCAGTACCCTTGGGACGGATAGCAATCAGCCCCAGCATTTT.

The chain has TRBV4-1 and TRBJ1-2; no firm D call. V lost 1 base and J lost 1, with 13 bases in between. Germline assignment: CDR1 MGHRA and CDR2 YSYEKL. The CDR3 spans 16 residues. This CDR3 reads CASSQVRGDLNYGYTF. CDR3 nucleotide sequence: TGCGCCAGCAGCCAAGTGAGAGGAGACCTTAACTATGGCTACACCTTC.

The chain couples TRBV19 to TRBJ1-4, with D maybe TRBD1 (6 bases). Per the germline V gene, CDR1 is LNHDA and CDR2 is SQIVND (reference sequence). Between the trimmed V and J ends, which lost 4 bases and 3 bases, there was a span of 15 bases. CDR3 length: 16 amino acids. CDR3 nucleotide sequence: TGTGCCAGTAGTAGCAGGGGCTTCGGACCTAATGAAAAACTGTTTTTT. Protein sequence: CASSSRGFGPNEKLFF.

CDR3 nucleotides: TGTGCCAGCAGTGGTCGGACTCACCCCCTTAATGAAAAACTGTTTTTT. It yields the protein CASSGRTHPLNEKLFF. This chain connects TRBV2 to TRBJ1-4; D not resolved. The V end was cut by 4 bases, the J end by 4 bases, with 16 bases between. Germline V CDR1 and CDR2: SNHLY, FYNNEI. The CDR3 is 16 amino acids.

This clone was seen just once. The chain is built from TRBV19 and TRBJ1-4, with TRBD1 matching over 8 bases. Losses at the gene ends were 8 bases for V and 4 bases for J; bases not matched to a gene: 3. This CDR3 has 13 amino acids. Germline CDR1 reads LNHDA; CDR2 reads SQIVND (reference sequence). CDR3 in amino acids: CASGTGHNEKLFF. CDR3 sequence (DNA): TGTGCCAGTGGGACAGGCCATAATGAAAAACTGTTTTTT. Combining the CDR3 with reference TRBV19 and TRBJ1-4 gives the whole variable domain DGGITQSPKYLFRKEGQNVTLSCEQNLNHDAMYWYRQDPGQGLRLIYYSQIVNDFQKGDIAEGYSVSREKKESFPLTVTSAQKNPTAFYLCASGTGHNEKLFFGSGTQLSVL.

The rearrangement joins TRBV7-9 to TRBJ2-7, with D tentatively TRBD1 or TRBD2 (6 bases each). V was trimmed by 3 bases and J by 5 bases, leaving 20 bases between them. Germline V gives CDR1 SEHNR, CDR2 FQNEAQ (reference sequence). The CDR3 is 16 residues long. Written as DNA, the CDR3 is TGTGCCAGCAGCTTTAGGCCAGGAGGGGGGACCCACGAGCAGTACTTC. Protein product: CASSFRPGGGTHEQYF.

The rearrangement uses TRBV5-1 and TRBJ1-1, with D possibly being TRBD1 (5 bases). V lost 0 bases, J lost 4 bases, and 13 bases lay in between. This CDR3 spans 15 amino acids. Per germline, CDR1 SGHRS and CDR2 YFSETQ. The CDR3 protein is CASSLVEGMATEAFF. The CDR3 coding sequence is TGCGCCAGCAGCTTGGTTGAGGGGATGGCCACTGAAGCTTTCTTT.

The CDR3 spells CASRPPGQGAGEQFF. The CDR3 DNA sequence: TGCGCCAGCAGACCTCCGGGACAGGGGGCGGGTGAGCAGTTCTTC. The rearrangement links TRBV4-1 to TRBJ2-1; 12 nucleotides match TRBD1. Germline V gene lookup returns CDR1 MGHRA and CDR2 YSYEKL. V lost 6 bases and J lost 9; bases outside the gene matches: 9. The CDR3 covers 15 residues.

The V and J genes are TRBV5-4 and TRBJ2-2, with TRBD1 as a possible D gene (5 bases). V shed 0 bases and J shed 6 bases, with 15 bases lying between them. Germline V CDR1 and CDR2: SGHNT, YYREEE (reference sequence). The length of the CDR3 is 16 residues. CDR3 loop: CASSLDASLQAGELFF. The CDR3 DNA reads as TGTGCCAGCAGCTTGGACGCAAGCCTACAGGCCGGGGAGCTGTTTTTT.

This clone was recorded only once. The rearrangement links TRBV6-2 or TRBV6-3 to TRBJ2-2; a weak D match, TRBD2 (6 bases). The CDR3 totals 15 residues. V lost 0 bases, J lost 5 bases, and 10 bases lay in between. Germline CDR1 reads MNHEY; CDR2 reads SVGEGT. The CDR3 here is CASSYSSGRTGELFF. CDR3 sequence (DNA): TGTGCCAGCAGTTACTCGAGCGGGCGAACCGGGGAGCTGTTTTTT.

This chain joins TRBV6-5 and TRBJ2-5; D uncertain. CDR3 size: 16 residues. Deletions cut 0 bases from V and 5 bases from J, with 16 bases between. Germline V gene sequence: CDR1 MNHEY, CDR2 SVGAGI. CDR3 region: CASSYSPYRVGETQYF. DNA of the CDR3: TGTGCCAGCAGTTACTCTCCCTATAGGGTCGGTGAGACCCAGTACTTC.

The gene calls are TRBV30 and TRBJ2-7; 8 positions match TRBD1. V lost 0 bases, J lost 6 bases, and 4 bases stayed unmatched. CDR3 length: 13 amino acids. The V gene's germline CDR1 is GTSNPN and CDR2 SVGIG (reference sequence). The CDR3 bases are TGTGCCTGGAGTGTGGGACAGGATGGCGAGCAGTACTTC. The encoded protein is CAWSVGQDGEQYF. Filled out from reference TRBV30 and TRBJ2-7, the complete variable domain reads SQTIHQWPATLVQPVGSPLSLECTVEGTSNPNLYWYRQAAGRGLQLLFYSVGIGQISSEVPQNLSASRPQDRQFILSSKKLLLSDSGFYLCAWSVGQDGEQYFGPGTRLTVT.

This chain joins TRBV11-2 and TRBJ2-5, with 10 bases identical to TRBD1. The J segment lost 5 bases and the V segment lost 1 base, leaving 7 bases of the junction unmatched. The CDR3 is 16 amino acids. Germline lookup yields CDR1 SGHAT and CDR2 FQNNGV. CDR3 region: CASSLGDRGDWETQYF. CDR3 sequence (DNA): TGTGCCAGCAGCTTAGGGGACAGGGGTGATTGGGAGACCCAGTACTTC.

The V call is TRBV19, the J call TRBJ2-3, with D possibly TRBD2 on 6 matching bases. The germline V and J ends were trimmed by 7 bases and 5 bases, with 16 bases remaining between them. Looked up from germline, CDR1 is LNHDA and CDR2 is SQIVND (reference sequence). This CDR3 is 14 amino acids long. The CDR3 reads CASKLWGEGDTQYF. In nucleotides, the CDR3 is TGTGCCAGTAAGCTTTGGGGGGAAGGAGATACGCAGTATTTT.

The chain employs TRBV5-1 and TRBJ1-2, with D unresolved. The CDR3 totals 13 residues. CDR1 is SGHRS and CDR2 is YFSETQ in the germline V gene. V dropped 1 base and J dropped 0 bases, with 4 bases sitting between them. CDR3 sequence (DNA): TGCGCCAGCAGCTTGAACACTAACTATGGCTACACCTTC. It encodes CASSLNTNYGYTF.

The V call is TRBV7-8, the J call TRBJ2-6, with no clear D. V was shortened by 0 bases and J by 9 bases, with 15 bases between the two germline ends. Germline CDR1 and CDR2: SGHVS and FQNEAQ. The CDR3 consists of 16 residues. The CDR3 DNA follows: TGTGCCAGCAGCTTAGCGCTGGTCACGACAAACAACGTCCTGACTTTC. It codes for CASSLALVTTNNVLTF. The whole variable domain, filled in from reference TRBV7-8 and TRBJ2-6, reads GAGVSQSPRYKVAKRGQDVALRCDPISGHVSLFWYQQALGQGPEFLTYFQNEAQLDKSGLPSDRFFAERPEGSVSTLKIQRTQQEDSAVYLCASSLALVTTNNVLTFGAGSRLTVL.

The V gene is TRBV19, the J gene TRBJ1-1, with D hard to call. This CDR3 is 11 amino acids long. Germline loops: CDR1 LNHDA, CDR2 SQIVND (reference sequence). V lost 3 bases and J 2 bases, leaving 1 base between the germline ends. CDR3 DNA sequence: TGTGCCAGTAGTATCAACACTGAAGCTTTCTTT. Its translation: CASSINTEAFF.

This chain uses TRBV6-2 or TRBV6-3 with TRBJ2-5; D unresolved. CDR3 length: 18 amino acids. Germline V gene sequence: CDR1 MNHEY, CDR2 SVGEGT. Trimming cost V 2 bases and J 1 base, with 20 bases left between them. The CDR3 DNA is TGTGCCAGCAGTTACCAACCCGAAGTTTGGTGGGGCCAAGAGACCCAGTACTTC. This codes for CASSYQPEVWWGQETQYF.